One and the same sample provided the 13 T cell receptor beta chains below, sequenced in a study of cytomegalovirus exposure and HLA in healthy donors. In the PCR, 60 Vbeta and 13 Jbeta primers were used. The repertoire was sequenced with immunoSEQ multiplex PCR; TCRdb's copy has only in-frame clones and lacks some. The sample contains tens of thousands of clones, 84% of which appear only once. The sample taken for sequencing was PBMCs. These receptors originate from a man aged 65 to 79 in good health and CMV-seropositive.

Only one count was recorded for this clone. The rearrangement uses TRBV9 and TRBJ1-5; 7 nucleotides line up with TRBD1. CDR1 and CDR2 from the germline V gene are SGDLS and YYNGEE. The CDR3 extends over 14 amino acids. V was clipped by 3 bases and J by 3 bases; unmatched bases: 3. DNA for the CDR3: TGTGCCAGCAGCGAGACAGGGTACAATCAGCCCCAGCATTTT. Residues: CASSETGYNQPQHF.

The chain carries TRBV5-4 and TRBJ1-1; D ambiguous. The V end lost 2 bases, the J end lost 3 bases, and 8 bases lay between the germline ends. Germline V CDR1 and CDR2: SGHNT, YYREEE (reference sequence). The CDR3 extends over 13 amino acids. CDR3: CASSLAEDTEAFF. CDR3 bases: TGTGCCAGCAGCTTAGCAGAGGACACTGAAGCTTTCTTT.

V usage is TRBV4-1 and J usage is TRBJ1-2, with D possibly matching TRBD1 (5 bases). The germline V gene has CDR1 MGHRA and CDR2 YSYEKL. This CDR3 comprises 15 residues. Trimming pared 0 bases from V and 7 bases from J, leaving 15 bases between. CDR3 DNA: TGCGCCAGCAGCCAAGATGGCCCCAGGGTAGGTGGCTACACCTTC. Translating it yields CASSQDGPRVGGYTF.

This chain connects TRBV10-3 to TRBJ1-1, with D uncertain. The CDR3 sequence is 14 residues long. Looked up from germline, CDR1 is ENHRY and CDR2 is SYGVKD. Trimming left V 0 bases short and J 4 bases short, with 9 bases between. This CDR3 is CAISESEGGTEAFF. CDR3 nucleotides: TGTGCCATCAGTGAGTCAGAGGGCGGCACTGAAGCTTTCTTT.

J is TRBJ2-2 and V is TRBV9; TRBD2 matches at 9 bases. Germline V lookup: CDR1 SGDLS, CDR2 YYNGEE. CDR3 length: 16 amino acids. Unmatched junction bases numbered 1, after V lost 0 bases and J lost 1 base. The CDR3 nucleotides read TGTGCCAGCAGCGTAGCTAGCGGGGTGAACACCGGGGAGCTGTTTTTT. Its protein product is CASSVASGVNTGELFF.

V and J are TRBV6-5 and TRBJ1-2; no reliable D call. Germline CDR1 MNHEY, CDR2 SVGAGI. The CDR3 contains 15 residues. V lost 0 bases to trimming and J lost 4 bases, with 12 bases between them. CDR3 bases: TGTGCCAGCAGTTACTCCGCCGCGCCTATCTATGGCTACACCTTC. Its translation is CASSYSAAPIYGYTF.

V gene TRBV9 combines with J gene TRBJ2-1; 10 nucleotides agree with TRBD2. This CDR3 has 15 residues. Germline V gene sequence: CDR1 SGDLS, CDR2 YYNGEE. Trimming took 0 bases from V and 6 from J; bases not matched to a gene: 3. The CDR3 sequence is CASSVALAGVNEQFF. Written as DNA, the CDR3 is TGTGCCAGCAGCGTAGCCCTAGCGGGAGTCAATGAGCAGTTCTTC.

CDR3 sequence reads: CASSQGWDRDYNEQFF. Written as DNA, the CDR3 is TGCGCCAGCAGCCAAGGCTGGGACAGGGACTACAATGAGCAGTTCTTC. The V gene is TRBV4-3, the J gene TRBJ2-1; 9 bases are a match to TRBD1. V lost 1 base to trimming and J lost 3 bases; unmatched junction nucleotides: 4. The CDR3 runs 16 residues. Germline V gene data show CDR1 as LGHNA and CDR2 as YSLEER.

The chain is built from TRBV30 and TRBJ2-5; the D is unclear. The V end was cut by 2 bases, the J end by 5 bases, with 9 bases between. This CDR3 has 12 residues. Germline CDR1 and CDR2: GTSNPN and SVGIG (reference sequence). The CDR3 DNA follows: TGTGCCTGGAGTTTTAGCCGGGAGACCCAGTACTTC. This sequence encodes CAWSFSRETQYF.

The chain uses TRBV18 and TRBJ1-1, with D possibly TRBD1 on 5 matching bases. This CDR3 spans 17 amino acids. With 5 bases removed from V and 0 bases from J, the gap between germline ends came to 19 bases. Per germline, CDR1 KGHSH and CDR2 LQKENI. CDR3 amino acids: CASSSTQGPQLNTEAFF. DNA for the CDR3: TGTGCCAGCTCATCAACCCAGGGTCCACAGCTGAACACTGAAGCTTTCTTT. The variable domain in full, with the rest retrieved from reference TRBV18 and TRBJ1-1, is NAGVMQNPRHLVRRRGQEARLRCSPMKGHSHVYWYRQLPEEGLKFMVYLQKENIIDESGMPKERFSAEFPKEGPSILRIQQVVRGDSAAYFCASSSTQGPQLNTEAFFGQGTRLTVV.

This chain links TRBV5-1 with TRBJ2-1, with 7 bases aligning to TRBD2. Germline assignment: CDR1 SGHRS and CDR2 YFSETQ. The V gene end was trimmed by 0 bases and the J gene end by 6 bases; junction bases not matched to a gene: 3. The CDR3 totals 14 residues. The CDR3 DNA reads as TGCGCCAGCAGCTTGGTGGGGGGGGTCAATGAGCAGTTCTTC. Protein: CASSLVGGVNEQFF.

The chain carries TRBV7-9 and TRBJ2-3; 7 bases fit TRBD1. CDR1 and CDR2 from the germline V gene are SEHNR and FQNEAQ (reference sequence). CDR3 length equals 16 residues. J lost 5 bases, V lost 5 bases, and 13 bases had no gene match. CDR3 loop: CASSKGAIGMRDTQYF. The DNA for the CDR3 is TGTGCCAGCAGCAAGGGGGCAATCGGGATGAGAGATACGCAGTATTTT.

The J gene is TRBJ2-2, the V gene TRBV7-8; D might be TRBD2 (5 bases). V dropped 1 base and J dropped 4 bases, with 10 bases sitting between them. This CDR3 is built from 15 residues. CDR1 is SGHVS, CDR2 FQNEAQ, per germline. CDR3 sequence: CASSLDLGGTGELFF. The CDR3 DNA reads as TGTGCCAGCAGCTTAGATCTTGGAGGCACCGGGGAGCTGTTTTTT. The variable domain in full, with the rest retrieved from reference TRBV7-8 and TRBJ2-2, is GAGVSQSPRYKVAKRGQDVALRCDPISGHVSLFWYQQALGQGPEFLTYFQNEAQLDKSGLPSDRFFAERPEGSVSTLKIQRTQQEDSAVYLCASSLDLGGTGELFFGEGSRLTVL.